The 22 T cell receptor beta chains below were found in one sample sequenced in a study of metastatic and nonmetastatic thyroid tumors. TCRdb re-called the PCR reads via MiXCR. The profile covers tens of thousands of clones, with 10% to 15% appearing a single time and approximately 6.2% taken by the ten largest. Treatment of any kind had been given to no patient before thyroid surgery. Specimen: blood. The receptors originated from a male donor with papillary thyroid cancer or a benign thyroid nodule (not recorded which). Some clones in this sample may be carry-over from other donors' samples.

This clone was seen at least ten times. The chain uses TRBV5-6 and TRBJ2-1, with 14 bases that match TRBD2. Germline loops: CDR1 SGHDT, CDR2 YYEEEE. The CDR3 is made up of 15 amino acids. The ends lost 5 bases at V and 9 bases at J; junction bases unmatched: 7. This chain's CDR3 is CASRPGLAGVGEQFF. CDR3 nucleotides: TGTGCCAGCAGACCGGGACTAGCGGGAGTTGGTGAGCAGTTCTTC.

In this sample, this clone turned up many times. The V call is TRBV5-6, the J call TRBJ1-6; 7 bases agree with TRBD1. CDR1 SGHDT and CDR2 YYEEEE come from the germline V gene. J lost 7 bases, V lost 0 bases, and 4 bases had no gene match. This CDR3 comprises 15 residues. The DNA of the CDR3 is TGTGCCAGCAGCTTGGGGGACAGAGAGAATTCACCCCTCCACTTT. Translating it yields CASSLGDRENSPLHF.

As for this clone: Germline is not matched at one junction end, which may reflect a read error. The chain carries TRBV19 and TRBJ2-7, with D unclear. The CDR3 spans 13 residues. Germline V gives CDR1 LNHDA, CDR2 SQIVND (reference sequence). CDR3 DNA: TGTGCCAGTAGTCTACGGAGCTCCTACGAGCAGCACTTC. It translates to CASSLRSSYEQHF.

This clone qualifies as medium-sized. The rearrangement joins TRBV6-1 to TRBJ2-7; either TRBD1 or TRBD2 may fit D (5 bases each). V shed 5 bases and J shed 6 bases, with 8 bases lying between them. This CDR3 comprises 11 residues. From germline, CDR1 is MNHNS and CDR2 SASEGT. This CDR3 is CASSRGGEQYF. In DNA form, the CDR3 reads TGTGCCAGCAGTCGGGGCGGCGAGCAGTACTTC.

This chain uses TRBV2 with TRBJ2-2; 8 nucleotides line up with TRBD1. The V gene's germline CDR1 is SNHLY and CDR2 FYNNEI. J gave up 6 bases and V 3 bases, and 12 bases lay outside the gene matches. This CDR3 spans 17 amino acids. The CDR3 protein is CASSDPRTGISPGELFF. The CDR3 nucleotides are TGTGCCAGCAGTGACCCGCGGACAGGGATAAGTCCCGGGGAGCTGTTTTTT.

In its sample, this clone was seen many times. V and J are TRBV2 and TRBJ2-7; D gene unclear. Germline CDR1 is SNHLY and CDR2 is FYNNEI. The CDR3 runs 11 residues. V gave up 2 bases and J gave up 3 bases, with 2 bases separating them. DNA for the CDR3: TGTGCCAGCAGTGAAATCTACGAGCAGTACTTC. Amino acids: CASSEIYEQYF. The variable domain in full, with the rest retrieved from reference TRBV2 and TRBJ2-7, is EPEVTQTPSHQVTQMGQEVILRCVPISNHLYFYWYRQILGQKVEFLVSFYNNEISEKSEIFDDQFSVERPDGSNFTLKIRSTKLEDSAMYFCASSEIYEQYFGPGTRLTVT.

There are many counts of this clone. The chain employs TRBV7-3 and TRBJ2-1; 11 nucleotides agree with TRBD1. V lost 5 bases, J lost 9 bases, and 9 bases stayed unmatched. Germline V gene data show CDR1 as SGHTA and CDR2 as FQGTGA. The length of the CDR3 is 15 residues. CDR3: CASSNRDRGIAEQFF. In nucleotides, the CDR3 is TGTGCCAGCAGCAACCGGGACAGGGGGATTGCTGAGCAGTTCTTC.

This clone was detected ten times or more. The chain links TRBV20-1 to TRBJ2-5, with 7 bases that match TRBD2. Germline loops: CDR1 DFQATT, CDR2 SNEGSKA (reference sequence). V lost 0 bases to trimming and J lost 1 base; unmatched junction nucleotides: 5. The CDR3 is 15 residues long. CDR3 sequence reads: CSARDAASGQETQYF. In DNA, the CDR3 is TGCAGTGCTAGAGATGCCGCTAGCGGCCAAGAGACCCAGTACTTC.

This clone came up many times. The J gene is TRBJ2-2, the V gene TRBV29-1; the D gene is possibly TRBD1 (6 bases). CDR1 is SQVTM, CDR2 ANQGSEA, per germline. The CDR3 length is 12 residues. V was cut by 8 bases and J by 5 bases, with 12 bases left in between. The chain's CDR3 is CSIRRGTGELFF. The CDR3 nucleotides read TGCAGCATCCGTAGGGGGACCGGGGAGCTGTTTTTT.

This clone has just a few counts. The chain carries TRBV4-2 and TRBJ2-3; TRBD2 aligns across 7 bases. Germline trimming cut 1 base from V and 0 bases from J; bases unmatched to any gene: 7. This CDR3 has 17 amino acids. CDR1 and CDR2 from the germline V gene are LGHNA and YNFKEQ. Here the CDR3 DNA reads TGTGCCAGCAGCCAAGGGACACTTAGCGGGAGCACAGATACGCAGTATTTT. Its protein is CASSQGTLSGSTDTQYF.

A note on this clone: Other DNA sequences from this sample encode an identical CDR3 as well. The V gene is TRBV6-1, the J gene TRBJ2-2; 9 bases map to TRBD1. The V gene's germline CDR1 is MNHNS and CDR2 SASEGT. The J segment lost 2 bases and the V segment lost 7 bases, leaving 8 bases of the junction unmatched. The CDR3 length is 16 residues. The CDR3 loop is CASTKDRGPNTGELFF. CDR3 bases: TGTGCCAGCACCAAGGACAGGGGCCCCAACACCGGGGAGCTGTTTTTT.

This chain joins TRBV11-2 and TRBJ1-3, with D maybe TRBD1 (5 bases). In germline, CDR1 is SGHAT, CDR2 FQNNGV. V was pared by 1 base and J by 0 bases, with 10 bases between. The CDR3 sequence is 16 residues long. The CDR3 DNA reads TGTGCCAGCAGCTTAGTGGGGGGAAACTCTGGAAACACCATATATTTT. Its protein is CASSLVGGNSGNTIYF.

About this clone: Possible read error: a much larger clone is one base away. The rearrangement links TRBV18 to TRBJ1-1; TRBD1 is a possible D gene (5 bases). CDR3 length: 14 residues. Germline-derived CDR1 and CDR2 are KGHSH and LQKENI. The DNA for the CDR3 is TGTGTCAGCTCACCACCGGGACCGAACACTGAAGCTTTCTTT. It codes for CVSSPPGPNTEAFF.

V is TRBV2 and J is TRBJ2-5, with TRBD1 matching 10 bases. V lost 6 bases, J lost 4 bases, and 5 bases stayed unmatched. Germline loops: CDR1 SNHLY, CDR2 FYNNEI. CDR3 length: 14 residues. The CDR3 spells CASSYRTGGETQYF. In DNA, the CDR3 is TGTGCCAGCAGCTACAGGACAGGGGGAGAGACCCAGTACTTC.

By proportion, this clone is medium-sized. The rearrangement uses TRBV12-3 or TRBV12-4 and TRBJ1-1; D perhaps matches TRBD1 (6 bases). V lost 10 bases and J 0 bases, leaving 18 bases between the germline ends. The CDR3 spans 15 residues. The CDR3 DNA follows: TGTGCCACCGGGGCGGGGGCCGGTCTGAACACTGAAGCTTTCTTT. The encoded protein is CATGAGAGLNTEAFF.

In its sample, this clone was seen many times. The V call is TRBV29-1, the J call TRBJ1-2; D remains unclear. The germline V gene encodes CDR1 SQVTM and CDR2 ANQGSEA. Trimming left V 3 bases short and J 4 bases short, with 3 bases between. CDR3 length: 10 residues. The CDR3: CSVDSYGYTF. In nucleotides, the CDR3 is TGCAGCGTTGACAGCTATGGCTACACCTTC. Looking up the rest from reference TRBV29-1 and TRBJ1-2 gives the full variable domain: SAVISQKPSRDICQRGTSLTIQCQVDSQVTMMFWYRQQPGQSLTLIATANQGSEATYESGFVIDKFPISRPNLTFSTLTVSNMSPEDSSIYLCSVDSYGYTFGSGTRLTVV.

V is TRBV6-2 or TRBV6-3 and J is TRBJ2-2; TRBD1 matches at 9 bases. V was clipped by 6 bases and J by 6 bases; unmatched bases: 11. CDR1 and CDR2 (germline): MNHEY, SVGEGT. The CDR3 loop spans 16 amino acids. The CDR3 sequence is CASSPTGTGKAGELFF. In DNA, the CDR3 is TGTGCCAGCAGCCCAACCGGGACAGGGAAGGCCGGGGAGCTGTTTTTT.

This clone is deemed medium-sized. The chain uses TRBV28 and TRBJ1-6; 9 nucleotides agree with TRBD1. The CDR3 has 15 amino acids. Germline CDR1 is MDHEN and CDR2 is SYDVKM. The V and J ends lost 3 bases and 10 bases, in that order; junction bases with no gene match: 7. The CDR3, as DNA: TGTGCCAGCAGTTTGCGAGGACAGGGGATCTCACCCCTCCACTTT. Translating it yields CASSLRGQGISPLHF.

The chain recombines TRBV7-2 with TRBJ2-7; TRBD1 aligns across 8 bases. V trimming: 5 bases; J trimming: 2 bases; junction bases outside the gene matches: 8. The CDR3 is 15 amino acids. Germline CDR1 reads SGHTA; CDR2 reads FQGNSA. CDR3 bases: TGTGCCAGCAGCGCTCAGACAGGGGTCACCTACGAGCAGTACTTC. Amino acids: CASSAQTGVTYEQYF.

This clone was counted many times. The genes are TRBV5-4 and TRBJ1-6, with D tentatively TRBD1 (5 bases). CDR1 is SGHNT, CDR2 YYREEE, per germline (reference sequence). The CDR3 is 15 residues long. V shed 3 bases and J shed 7 bases, with 14 bases lying between them. CDR3 loop: CASSSGRTPNSPLHF. The DNA of the CDR3 is TGTGCCAGCAGCTCGGGACGCACACCAAATTCACCCCTCCACTTT.

The sample holds a few counts of this clone. The chain joins TRBV12-3 or TRBV12-4 to TRBJ2-7; possible D gene TRBD1, 6 bases. V was clipped by 4 bases and J by 0 bases, with 19 bases between them. CDR3 size: 17 residues. The DNA for the CDR3 is TGTGCCAGCAGTTCGGTGTACAGGGAAGGGAGCTCCTACGAGCAGTACTTC. Amino acids: CASSSVYREGSSYEQYF.

This clone has ten or more counts. V gene TRBV7-3 combines with J gene TRBJ2-2; D uncertain. V lost 5 bases to trimming and J lost 6 bases, with 16 bases between them. The germline gives CDR1 SGHTA, CDR2 FQGTGA. The CDR3 has 15 amino acids. DNA for the CDR3: TGTGCCAGCAGCCCCTACGGCCACGTCGCCGGGGAGCTGTTTTTT. Translation: CASSPYGHVAGELFF.